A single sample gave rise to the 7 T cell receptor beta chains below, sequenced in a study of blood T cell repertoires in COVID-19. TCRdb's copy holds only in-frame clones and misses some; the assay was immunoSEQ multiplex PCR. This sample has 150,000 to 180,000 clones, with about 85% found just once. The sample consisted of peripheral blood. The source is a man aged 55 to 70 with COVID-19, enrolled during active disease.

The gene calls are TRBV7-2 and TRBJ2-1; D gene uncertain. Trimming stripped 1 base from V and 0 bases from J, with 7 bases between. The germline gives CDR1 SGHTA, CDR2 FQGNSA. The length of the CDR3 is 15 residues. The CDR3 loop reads CASSLVMSSYNEQFF. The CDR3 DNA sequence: TGTGCCAGCAGCTTAGTCATGAGCTCCTACAATGAGCAGTTCTTC.

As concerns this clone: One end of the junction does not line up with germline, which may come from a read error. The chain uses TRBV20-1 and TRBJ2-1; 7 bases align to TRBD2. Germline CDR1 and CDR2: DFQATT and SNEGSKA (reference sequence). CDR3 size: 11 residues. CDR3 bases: TGCAGTGCGAGGGACTACATTGAGCAGTTCTTC. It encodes CSARDYIEQFF.

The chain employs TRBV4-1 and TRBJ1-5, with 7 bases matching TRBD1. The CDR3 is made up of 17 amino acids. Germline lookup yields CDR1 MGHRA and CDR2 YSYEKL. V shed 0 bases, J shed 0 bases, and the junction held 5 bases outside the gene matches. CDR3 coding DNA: TGCGCCAGCAGCCAAGAAGGACAGGTATATAGCAATCAGCCCCAGCATTTT. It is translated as CASSQEGQVYSNQPQHF.

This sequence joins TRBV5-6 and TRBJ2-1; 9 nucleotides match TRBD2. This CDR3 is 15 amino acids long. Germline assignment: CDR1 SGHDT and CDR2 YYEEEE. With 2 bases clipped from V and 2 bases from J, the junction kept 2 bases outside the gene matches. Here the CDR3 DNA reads TGTGCCAGCAGCTTTGAGCGGGGGGCCTACAATGAGCAGTTCTTC. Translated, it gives CASSFERGAYNEQFF.

CDR3 nucleotide sequence: TGTGCCAGCAGCGGGACTTGGACAGATACGCAGTATTTT. Its translation: CASSGTWTDTQYF. The V and J genes are TRBV12-3 or TRBV12-4 and TRBJ2-3; possible D gene TRBD2, 6 bases. V shed 6 bases and J shed 3 bases, with 10 bases lying between them. The length of the CDR3 is 13 residues.

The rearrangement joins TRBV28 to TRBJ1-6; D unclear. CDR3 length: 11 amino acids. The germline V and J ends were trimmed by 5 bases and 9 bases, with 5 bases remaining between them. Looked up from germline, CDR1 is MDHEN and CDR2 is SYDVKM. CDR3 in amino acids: CASSGLSPLHF. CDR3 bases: TGTGCCAGCAGTGGGCTTTCACCCCTCCACTTT.

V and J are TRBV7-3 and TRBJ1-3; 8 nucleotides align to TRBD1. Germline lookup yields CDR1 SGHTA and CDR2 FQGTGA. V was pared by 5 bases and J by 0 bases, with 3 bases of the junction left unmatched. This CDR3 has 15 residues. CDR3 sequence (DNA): TGTGCCAGCAGCACGACAGGGGACTCTGGAAACACCATATATTTT. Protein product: CASSTTGDSGNTIYF.